The 10 T cell receptor beta chains listed next were all sequenced from one sample in a study of blood T cells in healthy people across ages. Combining a sample-barcoded 5' primer with a J-beta primer mix, a second PCR ran for roughly 6 to 12 cycles. TCRdb passed the 5' RACE reads through MiXCR, listing each CDR3 protein once. The repertoire holds about 1.8 million distinct CDR3 sequences, with roughly 52% as singletons. Sequenced input: blood. These receptors were taken from a middle-aged woman in good health.

The chain's CDR3 is CSAAGPGTSGNEQFF. The CDR3 DNA reads as TGCAGTGCCGCAGGCCCCGGGACTAGCGGTAATGAGCAGTTCTTC. The chain couples TRBV20-1 to TRBJ2-1; TRBD2 aligns across 11 bases. This CDR3 has 15 amino acids. The trim removed 6 bases at V and 7 bases at J, leaving 11 bases unmatched. The V gene's germline CDR1 is DFQATT and CDR2 SNEGSKA (reference sequence).

The V gene is TRBV11-2, the J gene TRBJ2-5; tentatively, D is TRBD2 (5 bases). V gave up 6 bases and J gave up 1 base, with 9 bases separating them. CDR1 is SGHAT, CDR2 FQNNGV, per germline. This CDR3 has 13 amino acids. The CDR3 region is CASRRVLQETQYF. In nucleotides, the CDR3 is TGTGCCAGCAGGAGGGTCCTCCAAGAGACCCAGTACTTC.

The gene calls are TRBV5-1 and TRBJ2-7; D is undetermined. The J call may be faulty, since TRBJ2-5 better matches the DNA end. The CDR3 sequence is 14 residues long. Germline V CDR1 and CDR2: SGHRS, YFSETQ. The CDR3 bases are TGCGCCAGCAGCTTGGAGGTCCTAAAAGGGACCCAGTACTTC. Its protein product is CASSLEVLKGTQYF.

The rearrangement joins TRBV13 to TRBJ2-3, with TRBD2 matching 9 bases. V dropped 7 bases and J dropped 5; count of bases not matched to a gene: 7. Germline V gives CDR1 PRHDT, CDR2 FYEKMQ (reference sequence). The length of the CDR3 is 14 residues. CDR3 sequence: CASNGGGAEDTQYF. In nucleotides, the CDR3 is TGTGCCAGCAACGGCGGGGGGGCAGAAGATACGCAGTATTTT.

This sequence joins TRBV7-9 and TRBJ2-2; a possible D gene is TRBD2 (5 bases). The V gene's germline CDR1 is SEHNR and CDR2 FQNEAQ (reference sequence). V dropped 6 bases and J dropped 4 bases, with 15 bases sitting between them. CDR3 length equals 15 residues. The CDR3 sequence: CASRPGLAGTGELFF. Here the CDR3 DNA reads TGTGCCAGCAGGCCCGGGCTAGCCGGCACCGGGGAGCTGTTTTTT.

V usage is TRBV7-2 and J usage is TRBJ2-3; D is possibly TRBD2 (6 bases). The V end lost 6 bases, the J end lost 5 bases, and 18 bases lay between the germline ends. In germline, CDR1 is SGHTA, CDR2 FQGNSA. This CDR3 is built from 15 residues. CDR3 protein: CASRLTRGEVDTQYF. Written as DNA, the CDR3 is TGTGCCAGCAGACTCACCCGAGGGGAGGTAGATACGCAGTATTTT.

A few counts support this clonotype. The chain joins TRBV12-3 or TRBV12-4 to TRBJ1-2; D not certain. The CDR3 has 13 amino acids. Trimming removed 5 bases at V and 5 bases at J, with 12 bases between. As DNA, the CDR3 is TGTGCCAGCAGTCCCGGCATGCAGTATGGCTACACCTTC. The encoded protein is CASSPGMQYGYTF.

The J gene is TRBJ1-2, the V gene TRBV11-2; no reliable D call. CDR1 SGHAT and CDR2 FQNNGV come from the germline V gene. The CDR3 is made up of 13 amino acids. The V end was cut by 0 bases, the J end by 9 bases, with 11 bases between. The CDR3 bases are TGTGCCAGCAGCTTAGATCACACAACAAGCTACACCTTC. Its protein is CASSLDHTTSYTF.

This rearrangement joins TRBV21-1 to TRBJ2-5; TRBD1 is the table's D call, not checked against the DNA. TRBV21-1 is termed a pseudogene. The CDR3 is 16 residues long. CDR3 bases: TGTGCCAGCAGCAAAGGGGGGCAAGGAATCCAAGAGACCCAGTACTTC. It specifies CASSKGGQGIQETQYF.

Only a few counts were recorded for this clonotype. The gene calls are TRBV11-2 and TRBJ2-1; a weak D match, TRBD2 (6 bases). The J call could be wrong; TRBJ2-7 is a better fit for the DNA end. This CDR3 region has 14 residues. Germline V lookup: CDR1 SGHAT, CDR2 FQNNGV. The CDR3 reads CASSALGGNNEQYF. Written as DNA, the CDR3 is TGTGCCAGCAGCGCGCTTGGGGGGAACAATGAGCAGTACTTC.